This T cell receptor (beta chain) derives from a study of blood T cell repertoires in COVID-19. Study information: Samples came from the United States, Italy and Spain, spanning acute and convalescent COVID-19. PBMCs, B-cell-depleted T cells, or T cells were the source of the cDNA or gDNA that made up the material.

The CDR3 has 15 amino acids. Germline trimming cut 5 bases from V and 2 bases from J; bases unmatched to any gene: 3. Germline V CDR1 and CDR2: LNHDA, SQIVND (reference sequence). Original processing methods: Amplification of reference gene primers was used by the study to estimate nucleated cell counts. Profiled with immunoSEQ multiplex PCR; TCRdb holds only in-frame clones, not every one. V, J and clone size are those of that table, while D and trimming were read from the DNA. The repertoire consists of about 230,000 clones, with 81% occurring once and the leading ten covering approximately 7.2%. Turning to this clone: Other DNA sequences in the same sample also yield this CDR3.

This TCR came from a woman older than 75 with acute or convalescent COVID-19. This sequence joins TRBV19 and TRBJ2-7, with 13 positions matching TRBD2. Sequenced input: peripheral blood. The CDR3 sequence: CASSLGTSGAYEQYF. CDR3 in DNA: TGTGCCAGTAGTTTGGGGACTAGCGGGGCCTACGAGCAGTACTTC.